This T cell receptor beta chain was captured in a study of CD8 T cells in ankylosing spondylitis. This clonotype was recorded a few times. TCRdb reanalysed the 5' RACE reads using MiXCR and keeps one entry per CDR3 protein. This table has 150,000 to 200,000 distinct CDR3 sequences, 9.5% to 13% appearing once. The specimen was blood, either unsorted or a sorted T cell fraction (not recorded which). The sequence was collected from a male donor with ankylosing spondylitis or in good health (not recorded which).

CDR3 in DNA: TGTGCCAGCAGCTCCCGGACTAGCGGGAGGCTTACCTACAATGAGCAGTTCTTC. This translates into CASSSRTSGRLTYNEQFF. The V gene is TRBV7-8, the J gene TRBJ2-1, with 14 bases lining up with TRBD2. Germline V lookup: CDR1 SGHVS, CDR2 FQNEAQ. The CDR3 totals 18 residues. Trimming took 4 bases from V and 2 from J; bases not matched to a gene: 7.